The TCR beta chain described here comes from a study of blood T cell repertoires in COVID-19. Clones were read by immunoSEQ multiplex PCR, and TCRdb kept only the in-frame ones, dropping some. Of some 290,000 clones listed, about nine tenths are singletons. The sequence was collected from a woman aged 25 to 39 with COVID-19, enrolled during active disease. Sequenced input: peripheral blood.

The DNA for the CDR3 is TGTGCCACCAGTGATTGGGGGACACCAGACCTCTATGGCTACACCTTC. Protein product: CATSDWGTPDLYGYTF. This rearrangement joins TRBV24-1 to TRBJ1-2; a weak D match, TRBD1 (6 bases). Trimming pared 2 bases from V and 4 bases from J, leaving 16 bases between. This CDR3 region has 16 residues. Germline V gene data show CDR1 as KGHDR and CDR2 as SFDVKD.